This T cell receptor (beta chain) was observed in a study of vaccination and CD4 T cells after COVID-19. In the study overall: Post-vaccination samples were procured at a median of roughly 70 days following dose two (range 14 to 241).

The CDR3 is 12 residues long. Germline values: CDR1 DFQATT, CDR2 SNEGSKA (reference sequence). Trimming pared 6 bases from V and 5 bases from J, leaving 12 bases between. Sample time point: late sampling 161 to 241 days after vaccination in three convalescent patients. Regarding treatment: roughly ten-day PBMC culture with coronavirus spike peptide pools or control peptides (ViraFEST assay). The positive PCR dates, which preceded the US Alpha, Beta and Delta variants, fell between March and December 2020. Note on this clonotype: Its antigen remains unknown.

Cultured CD4+ T cell DNA was sequenced using the Oncomine TCR Beta short-read assay. TCRdb re-called the PCR reads with MiXCR, one entry per CDR3 protein. The data contain 20,000 to 30,000 distinct CDR3 sequences, around 42% of them singletons. This receptor was taken from a human donor who had recovered from COVID-19. The chain combines TRBV20-1 with TRBJ2-3; D uncertain. Sample: CD4+ T cells from blood, cultured in vitro, taken about 7 months after SARS-CoV-2 vaccination. CDR3 sequence (DNA): TGCAGTGCCCTCAAATCGGGAGATACGCAGTATTTT. Its protein is CSALKSGDTQYF.